The rows below give T cell receptor beta chains drawn from one sample of a study of T cell responses to AZD1222 COVID-19 vaccine. Produced via immunoSEQ multiplex PCR; TCRdb's table is partial and in-frame only. The table lists more than 110,000 clones, around 92% of them singletons. Specimen: peripheral blood, collected 28 days after the second AZD1222 dose. Source of these receptors: an adult who received the AZD1222 COVID-19 vaccine. CDR3s include the opening cysteine and the closing phenylalanine or tryptophan. Each record gives: clone size, J gene, D gene, V gene, CDR3 DNA, CDR3 protein. The D gene is left open where the match is weak. Rows give clone size only sometimes, using once, few, many, or a class for an expanded clone.

- TRBJ2-1 - TRBV7-3 TGTGCCAGCAGCTCGACGGGGGTAAATGAGCAGTTCTTC CASSSTGVNEQFF
- TRBJ2-1 - TRBV19 TGTGCCAGTAGTATAGATCTTAGTAGGGCGGGAAGGGGCTACAATGAGCAGTTCTTC CASSIDLSRAGRGYNEQFF
- TRBJ2-2 TRBD2 TRBV10-3 TGTGCGACCGCCCCCCGACTAGCGGGAATAAACACCGGGGAGCTGTTTTTT CATAPRLAGINTGELFF
- TRBJ2-6 - TRBV7-2 TGTGCCAGCAGCCCAACAGGGCCTGGGGCCAACGTCCTGACTTTC CASSPTGPGANVLTF
- TRBJ2-5 TRBD2 TRBV7-9 TGTGCCAGCAGGTCCACTAGCGGGAGACAAGAGACCCAGTACTTC CASRSTSGRQETQYF
- TRBJ1-5 - TRBV4-2 TGTGCCAGCAGCCAAGATCATCAGGGGAGCAATCAGCCCCAGCATTTT CASSQDHQGSNQPQHF
- TRBJ2-3 TRBD2 TRBV7-2 TGTGCCAGCAGCTTAGGGGGTAGCGGGAGCACAGATACGCAGTATTTT CASSLGGSGSTDTQYF
- TRBJ2-7 TRBD2 TRBV28 TGTGCCAGCATTTCCGGGGGGGGCTACGAGCAGTACTTC CASISGGGYEQYF
- TRBJ2-2 - TRBV7-8 TGTGCCAGCAGCGTGCGGGGCGGTGGGGTGAACACCGGGGAGCTGTTTTTT CASSVRGGGVNTGELFF
- TRBJ1-1 - TRBV19 TGTGCCAGTAGTATAAGGCAGGCCATGAACACTGAAGCTTTCTTT CASSIRQAMNTEAFF
- TRBJ2-7 TRBD2 TRBV13 TGTGCCAGCAGCTTTCGGGGGACTAGCGGGGGCGAGCAGTACTTC CASSFRGTSGGEQYF
- TRBJ1-2 - TRBV7-9 TGTGCCAGCAGCTGGCTAAATGATGGCTACACCTTC CASSWLNDGYTF
- TRBJ1-1 - TRBV7-9 TGTGCCAGCAGCTTAGGGGGCCGCTTGAACACTGAAGCTTTCTTT CASSLGGRLNTEAFF
- TRBJ2-3 - TRBV27 TGTGCCAGCAGTTTGGGGGGTGGGGGCACAGATACGCAGTATTTT CASSLGGGGTDTQYF
once TRBJ1-5 - TRBV4-1 TGCGCCAGCAGCCTCTTCAACGGCCAGGAATCAGGGCCCCAGCATTTT CASSLFNGQESGPQHF
- TRBJ1-1 - TRBV7-9 TGTGCCGTTCCCGGGGACACTGAAGCTTTCTTT CAVPGDTEAFF
once TRBJ2-7 - TRBV15 TGTGCCACCAGCAGAGAAGTTATAGCGGCCTACGAGCAGTACTTC CATSREVIAAYEQYF
- TRBJ2-1 TRBD2 TRBV14 TGTGCCAGCAGCCCTGGCCCCGGACTAGCGGGAGGGGCCTACAATGAGCAGTTCTTC CASSPGPGLAGGAYNEQFF
- TRBJ2-7 - TRBV10-3 TGTGCCATCAGTGAGTCGGAGGGTAGGGCCTACGAGCAGTACTTC CAISESEGRAYEQYF
- TRBJ2-2 TRBD2 TRBV5-1 TGCGCCAGCAGCTTGATCGGGACTAGCGGGAGTTCTGCCGGGGAGCTGTTTTTT CASSLIGTSGSSAGELFF
- TRBJ2-3 - TRBV27 TGTGCCAGCAGTTCCCCCCTGAGCGCGCAGTATTTT CASSSPLSAQYF
- TRBJ2-3 - TRBV9 TGTGCCAGCAGCGTAGGGGGCAGTGGCACAGATACGCAGTATTTT CASSVGGSGTDTQYF
- TRBJ1-1 TRBD1 TRBV28 TGTGCCAGCAGTCACCCCCCCAGGGGGCGCGACACTGAAGCTTTCTTT CASSHPPRGRDTEAFF
- TRBJ2-5 TRBD1 TRBV6-4 TGTGCCAGCAGTGACAGGGACAGGCAAGAGACCCAGTACTTC CASSDRDRQETQYF
- TRBJ1-2 - TRBV15 TGTGCCACCAGCGCTGACACAATCTATGGCTACACCTTC CATSADTIYGYTF
- TRBJ1-1 - TRBV7-2 TGTGCCAGCAGCTTAGTTACCAGAATGAACACTGAAGCTTTCTTT CASSLVTRMNTEAFF
- TRBJ2-2 TRBD2 TRBV10-3 TGTGCCATCAATGATAGCGGGAGAGGAGGGGCCGGGGAGCTGTTTTTT CAINDSGRGGAGELFF
- TRBJ1-6 - TRBV9 TGTGCCAGCAGCGTAACCGACCAGAATAATTCACCCCTCCACTTT CASSVTDQNNSPLHF
- TRBJ2-7 TRBD2 TRBV7-3 TGTGCCAGCAGCTCTAATAGGGCGGGAGAGGCCCTACGTCCAGGGGAGCAGTACTTC CASSSNRAGEALRPGEQYF
few TRBJ1-4 TRBD1 TRBV5-1 TGCGCCAGCAGCTACCGGGACAGGGGGGAAAAACTGTTTTTT CASSYRDRGEKLFF
- TRBJ2-7 - TRBV10-2 TGCGCCAGTAGCGGAAGTCTCTACGAGCAGTACTTC CASSGSLYEQYF
- TRBJ1-4 - TRBV6-1 TGTGCCAGCAGTGAAAAGGTGGGAGGTGAAAAACTGTTTTTT CASSEKVGGEKLFF
few TRBJ1-6 TRBD1 TRBV2 TGTGCCAGCCGGGACAGCTATAATTCACCCCTCCACTTT CASRDSYNSPLHF
- TRBJ1-2 TRBD1 TRBV19 TGTGCCAGTCGGACAGGGGGCAGCGGCTACACCTTC CASRTGGSGYTF
- TRBJ2-5 - TRBV9 TGTGCCAGCAGCGCCTCCCCAAGGGTAGGCCAAGAGACCCAGTACTTC CASSASPRVGQETQYF
- TRBJ2-2 - TRBV6-5 TGTGCCAGCAGGGGTCTGGGCGGGGCCGGGGAGCTGTTTTTT CASRGLGGAGELFF
- TRBJ1-2 TRBD1 TRBV10-2 TGCGCCAGCAGCGGACAGGGCTTTAATAGCTACACCTTC CASSGQGFNSYTF